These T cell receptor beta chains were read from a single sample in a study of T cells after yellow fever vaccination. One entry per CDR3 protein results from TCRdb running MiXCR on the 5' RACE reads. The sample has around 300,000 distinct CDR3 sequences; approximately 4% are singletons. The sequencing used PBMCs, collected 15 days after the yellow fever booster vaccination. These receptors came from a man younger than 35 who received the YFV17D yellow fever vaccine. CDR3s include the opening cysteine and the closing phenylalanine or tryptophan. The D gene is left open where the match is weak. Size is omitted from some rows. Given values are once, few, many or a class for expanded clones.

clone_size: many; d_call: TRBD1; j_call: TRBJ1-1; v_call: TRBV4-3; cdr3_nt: TGCGCCAGCAGCCAGGCCTCCTTTCCGGGACAGGGGAACACTGAAGCTTTCTTT; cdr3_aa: CASSQASFPGQGNTEAFF
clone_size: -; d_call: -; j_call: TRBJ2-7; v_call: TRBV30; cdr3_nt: TGTGCCTGGGACCAGGGGACGATCTCCTACGAGCAGTACTTC; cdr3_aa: CAWDQGTISYEQYF
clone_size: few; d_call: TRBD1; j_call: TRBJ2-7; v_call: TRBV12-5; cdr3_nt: TGTGCTAGTGGTTCCCCCCGGACAGGGGGCTCCGAGCAGTACTTC; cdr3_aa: CASGSPRTGGSEQYF
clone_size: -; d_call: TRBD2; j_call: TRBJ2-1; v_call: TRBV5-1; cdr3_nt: TGCGCCAGCAGCTCCACTAGCGGGGGGGCTTATGAGCAGTTCTTC; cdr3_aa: CASSSTSGGAYEQFF
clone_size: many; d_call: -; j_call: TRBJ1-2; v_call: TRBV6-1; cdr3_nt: TGTGCCAGCAGTGAAGGACAGGCCCCGGCGTTCTTC; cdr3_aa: CASSEGQAPAFF
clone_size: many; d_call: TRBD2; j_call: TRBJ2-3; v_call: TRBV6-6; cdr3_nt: TGTGCCACTGTTACTAGCGGTAGCACAGATACGCAGTATTTT; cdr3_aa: CATVTSGSTDTQYF
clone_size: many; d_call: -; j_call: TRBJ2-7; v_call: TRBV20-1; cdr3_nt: TGCAGTGCTAGATTGGGTGGAGGGTACGAGCAGTACTTC; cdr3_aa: CSARLGGGYEQYF
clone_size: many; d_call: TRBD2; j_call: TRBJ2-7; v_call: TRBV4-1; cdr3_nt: TGCGCCAGCAGCCTTCAGGGGACGGGACTAGCCGGCGAGCAGTACTTC; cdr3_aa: CASSLQGTGLAGEQYF
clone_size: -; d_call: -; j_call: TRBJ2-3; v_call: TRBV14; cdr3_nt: TGTGCCAGCAGCCCTTTGGGGCGCACAGATACGCAGTATTTT; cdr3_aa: CASSPLGRTDTQYF
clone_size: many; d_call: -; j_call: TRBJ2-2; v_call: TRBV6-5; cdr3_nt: TGTGCCAGCACCGACCCAGGCTCGAACACCGGGGAGCTGTTTTTT; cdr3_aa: CASTDPGSNTGELFF
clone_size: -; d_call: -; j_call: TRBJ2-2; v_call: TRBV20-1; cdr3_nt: TGCAGTGCTCCAGGGGATCTGCTCGACACCGGGGAGCTGTTTTTT; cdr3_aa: CSAPGDLLDTGELFF
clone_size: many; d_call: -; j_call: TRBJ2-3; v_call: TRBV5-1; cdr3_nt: TGCGCCAGCAGCCTACCAAGTCTAGCTGGGGCCACAGATACGCAGTATTTT; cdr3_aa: CASSLPSLAGATDTQYF
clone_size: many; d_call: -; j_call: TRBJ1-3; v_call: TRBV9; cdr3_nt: TGTGCCAGCAGCGCGAGGGGAGCTGGAAACACCATATATTTT; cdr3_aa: CASSARGAGNTIYF
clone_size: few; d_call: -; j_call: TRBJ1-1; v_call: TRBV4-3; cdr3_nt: TGCGCCAGCAGCCAAGGAGGGTATTTGAACACTGAAGCTTTCTTT; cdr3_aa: CASSQGGYLNTEAFF
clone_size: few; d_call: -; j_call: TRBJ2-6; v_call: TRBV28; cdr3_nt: TGTGCCAGCAGCCCCCCGGACGGCGCGACTGGGGCCAACGTCCTGACTTTC; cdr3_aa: CASSPPDGATGANVLTF
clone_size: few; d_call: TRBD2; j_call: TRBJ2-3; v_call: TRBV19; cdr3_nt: TGTGCCAGCCGAAAGCGGGGGGGCCTGGATACGCAGTATTTT; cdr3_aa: CASRKRGGLDTQYF
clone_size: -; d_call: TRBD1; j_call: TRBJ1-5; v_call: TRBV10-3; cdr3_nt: TGTGCCATCAGTGAGTCGTTAGGACGACAGGGGAGACAGCCCCAGCATTTT; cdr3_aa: CAISESLGRQGRQPQHF
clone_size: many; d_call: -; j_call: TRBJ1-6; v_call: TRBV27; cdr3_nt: TGTGCCAGCAGTTTGTCGACAGGCAATTCACCCCTCCACTTT; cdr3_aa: CASSLSTGNSPLHF
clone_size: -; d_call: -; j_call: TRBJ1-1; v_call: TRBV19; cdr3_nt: TGTGCCAGTAGCGGCGGGTCCACGAACACTGAAGCTTTCTTT; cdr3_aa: CASSGGSTNTEAFF
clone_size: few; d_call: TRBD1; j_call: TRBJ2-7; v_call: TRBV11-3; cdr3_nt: TGTGCCAGCAGCTTCGACAGGGGCCACGAGCAGTACTTC; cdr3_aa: CASSFDRGHEQYF
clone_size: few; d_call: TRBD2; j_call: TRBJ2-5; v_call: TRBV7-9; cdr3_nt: TGTGCCAGCAGCGCCTCGGGACGGACTAGCGTATTCCATCAAGAGACCCAGTACTTC; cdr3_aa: CASSASGRTSVFHQETQYF
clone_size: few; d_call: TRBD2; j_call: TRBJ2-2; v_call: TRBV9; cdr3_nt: TGTGCCAGCAGCCCAGCGGGGGGATACACCGGGGAGCTGTTTTTT; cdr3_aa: CASSPAGGYTGELFF
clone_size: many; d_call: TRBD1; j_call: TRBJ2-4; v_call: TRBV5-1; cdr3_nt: TGCGCCAGCAGCTTGGGACAGGGGGAAAACATTCAGTACTTC; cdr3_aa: CASSLGQGENIQYF
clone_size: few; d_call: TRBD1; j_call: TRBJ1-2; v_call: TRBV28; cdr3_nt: TGTGCCACCGAGACAGGGTATTATGGCTACACCTTC; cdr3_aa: CATETGYYGYTF
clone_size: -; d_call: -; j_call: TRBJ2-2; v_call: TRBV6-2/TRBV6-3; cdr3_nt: TGTGCCAGCAGTTACCTAGCGGGGGAGCTGTTTTTT; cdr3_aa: CASSYLAGELFF
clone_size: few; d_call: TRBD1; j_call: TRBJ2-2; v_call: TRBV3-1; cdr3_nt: TGTGCCAGCAATACAGGGGGCTACACCGGGGAGCTGTTTTTT; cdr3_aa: CASNTGGYTGELFF
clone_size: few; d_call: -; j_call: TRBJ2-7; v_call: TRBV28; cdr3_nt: TGTGCCAGCAGATCCGGACAGTCCCACGAGCAGTACTTC; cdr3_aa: CASRSGQSHEQYF
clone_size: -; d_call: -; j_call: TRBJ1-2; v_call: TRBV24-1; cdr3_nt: TGTGCCACCAGTGATCGGGTCTATGGCTACACCTTC; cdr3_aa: CATSDRVYGYTF
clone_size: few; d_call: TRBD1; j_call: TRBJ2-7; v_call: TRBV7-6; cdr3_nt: TGTGCCAGCAGCAAAGGGATGGGGGACAGGGCCCACTTC; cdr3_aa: CASSKGMGDRAHF
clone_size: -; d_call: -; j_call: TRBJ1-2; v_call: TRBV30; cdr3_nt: TGTGCCTCATCTCGCCCCCCCGGAGGCTATGGCTACACCTTC; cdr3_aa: CASSRPPGGYGYTF
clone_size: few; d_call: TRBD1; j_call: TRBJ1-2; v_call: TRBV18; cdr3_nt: TGTGCCAGCTCACCTCCCGGGACAGGGGGCGCGGATGGCTACACCTTC; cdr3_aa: CASSPPGTGGADGYTF
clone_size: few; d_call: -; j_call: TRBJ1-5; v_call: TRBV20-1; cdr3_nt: TGCAGTGGCAGGGCAAGATTCAATCAGCCCCAGCATTTT; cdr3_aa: CSGRARFNQPQHF
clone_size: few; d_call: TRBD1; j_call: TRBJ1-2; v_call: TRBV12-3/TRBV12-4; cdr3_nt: TGTGCCAGCAGTCCCGGACAGGGGGCTTGGGACTATGGCTACACCTTC; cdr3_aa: CASSPGQGAWDYGYTF
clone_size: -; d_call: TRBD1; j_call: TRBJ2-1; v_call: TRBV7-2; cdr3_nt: TGTGCCAGCAGCCCGCCGGGCCGGGACAGGGGGAATGAGCAGTTCTTC; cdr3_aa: CASSPPGRDRGNEQFF
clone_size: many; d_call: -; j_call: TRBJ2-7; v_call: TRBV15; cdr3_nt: TGTGCCACCAGCGACTACGTCAGGGACGGGGCTTCCTACGAGCAGTACTTC; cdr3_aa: CATSDYVRDGASYEQYF
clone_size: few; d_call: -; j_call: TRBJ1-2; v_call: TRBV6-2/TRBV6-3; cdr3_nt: TGTGCCAGCAGTCGGATCTCCTCGACCTCTGGCTACACCTTC; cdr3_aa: CASSRISSTSGYTF
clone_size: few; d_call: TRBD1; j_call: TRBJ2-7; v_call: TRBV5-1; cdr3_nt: TGCGCCAGCAGCGGGGGACAGGGGTCCGGCGAGCAGTACTTC; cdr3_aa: CASSGGQGSGEQYF
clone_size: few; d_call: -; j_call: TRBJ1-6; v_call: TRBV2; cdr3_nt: TGTGCCAGCCGGGAGCCGAGCGGCACCTATAATTCACCCCTCCACTTT; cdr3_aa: CASREPSGTYNSPLHF
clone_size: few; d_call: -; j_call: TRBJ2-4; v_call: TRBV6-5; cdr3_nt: TGTGCCAGCAGAACTCTCAGGGTGGTGGCCAAAAACATTCAGTACTTC; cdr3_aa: CASRTLRVVAKNIQYF
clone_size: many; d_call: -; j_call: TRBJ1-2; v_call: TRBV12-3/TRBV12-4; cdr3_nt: TGTGCCAGCAGTTTGCTCCGCAGCTCCTATGGCTACACCTTC; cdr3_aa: CASSLLRSSYGYTF
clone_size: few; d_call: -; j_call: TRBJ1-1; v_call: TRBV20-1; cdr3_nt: TGCAGTGCCGCCACACAGTACATGAACACTGAAGCTTTCTTT; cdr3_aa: CSAATQYMNTEAFF
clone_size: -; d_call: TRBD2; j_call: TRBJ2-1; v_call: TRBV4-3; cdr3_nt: TGCGCCAGCAGCAAAGGGGTCTTAGCGGGGGGAGGTGAGCAGTTCTTC; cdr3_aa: CASSKGVLAGGGEQFF
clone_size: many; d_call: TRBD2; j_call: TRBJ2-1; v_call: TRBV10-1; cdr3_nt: TGCGCCAGCAGTGAGTCTACGGGGGGGTCCTACAATGAGCAGTTCTTC; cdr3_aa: CASSESTGGSYNEQFF
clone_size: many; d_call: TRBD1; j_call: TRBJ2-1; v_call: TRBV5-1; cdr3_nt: TGCGCCAGCCGGGACAGGGGGCGGCAGGGCTACAATGAGCAGTTCTTC; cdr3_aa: CASRDRGRQGYNEQFF
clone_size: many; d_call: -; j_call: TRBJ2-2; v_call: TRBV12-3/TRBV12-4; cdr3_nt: TGTGCCAGCAGCCAGGGACCCGCCAGGGGGGAGCTGTTTTTT; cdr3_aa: CASSQGPARGELFF